The rows below give T cell receptor beta chains drawn from one sample of a study of cytomegalovirus exposure and HLA in healthy donors. This table comes from immunoSEQ multiplex PCR, and its TCRdb copy is limited to in-frame clones, with some not included. The sample holds 110,000 to 150,000 clones, about 10% seen once. The sample taken for sequencing was PBMCs. Source of these receptors: a man in his fifties in good health and CMV-seronegative. Each CDR3 is given with its conserved first and last residue. The order of the fields is V gene, clone size, J gene, D gene, CDR3 DNA, CDR3 protein. The D gene is left open where the match is weak. Only some rows state a clone size, as once, few, many or a class for expanded clones.

V gene: TRBV6-1; clone size: NA; J gene: TRBJ2-7; D gene: TRBD2; CDR3 DNA: TGTGCCAGCAGTGTTGGGACTAGCGGACGCCCGCCCTACGAGCAGTACTTC; CDR3 protein: CASSVGTSGRPPYEQYF
V gene: TRBV5-1; clone size: NA; J gene: TRBJ2-7; D gene: TRBD1; CDR3 DNA: TGCGCCAGCAACCCACCCGGACAGGCCCCCCGGGAGCAGTACTTC; CDR3 protein: CASNPPGQAPREQYF
V gene: TRBV6-5; clone size: NA; J gene: TRBJ1-1; D gene: NA; CDR3 DNA: TGTGCCAGCAGTTACCGGAGTGAAGCTTTCTTT; CDR3 protein: CASSYRSEAFF
V gene: TRBV5-5; clone size: few; J gene: TRBJ2-3; D gene: TRBD2; CDR3 DNA: TGTGCCAGCAGCTCCATCCGACTAGCGGGACGCACAGATACGCAGTATTTT; CDR3 protein: CASSSIRLAGRTDTQYF
V gene: TRBV19; clone size: few; J gene: TRBJ2-7; D gene: TRBD1; CDR3 DNA: TGTGCCAGTAGTAGAGAGGACAGGGGCTCCTACGAGCAGTACTTC; CDR3 protein: CASSREDRGSYEQYF
V gene: TRBV5-1; clone size: few; J gene: TRBJ2-5; D gene: TRBD2; CDR3 DNA: TGCGCCAGCAGCTTCGGACCGGATAGAGCGGGGGCACAAGAGACCCAGTACTTC; CDR3 protein: CASSFGPDRAGAQETQYF
V gene: TRBV5-1; clone size: few; J gene: TRBJ2-5; D gene: NA; CDR3 DNA: TGCGCCAGCAGCTACGCTAGCGACCCGACCCAGTACTTC; CDR3 protein: CASSYASDPTQYF
V gene: TRBV5-4; clone size: few; J gene: TRBJ2-3; D gene: NA; CDR3 DNA: TGTGCCAGCCTCGACAGAGCTAGCACAGATACGCAGTATTTT; CDR3 protein: CASLDRASTDTQYF
V gene: TRBV5-1; clone size: NA; J gene: TRBJ1-5; D gene: TRBD1; CDR3 DNA: TGCGCCAGCAGCCCGGGGTTGGGACAGCTTAGCAATCAGCCCCAGCATTTT; CDR3 protein: CASSPGLGQLSNQPQHF
V gene: TRBV11-1; clone size: NA; J gene: TRBJ2-7; D gene: TRBD2; CDR3 DNA: TGTGCCAGCAGCCTCGGACTAGCGGGAGGGGCCTACGAGCAGTACTTC; CDR3 protein: CASSLGLAGGAYEQYF
V gene: TRBV6-1; clone size: once; J gene: TRBJ2-5; D gene: TRBD2; CDR3 DNA: TGTGCCAGCAGTGATGGGATAGCGGGTAGTACGGAGACCCAGTACTTC; CDR3 protein: CASSDGIAGSTETQYF
V gene: TRBV13; clone size: few; J gene: TRBJ1-2; D gene: TRBD1; CDR3 DNA: TGTGCCAGCAACAACTCGACAGGGCTTCCCTATGGCTACACCTTC; CDR3 protein: CASNNSTGLPYGYTF
V gene: TRBV19; clone size: NA; J gene: TRBJ1-1; D gene: NA; CDR3 DNA: TGTGCCAGTAGTTCCCCCGGGACACAAGAAGCTTTCTTT; CDR3 protein: CASSSPGTQEAFF
V gene: TRBV7-2; clone size: NA; J gene: TRBJ1-3; D gene: NA; CDR3 DNA: TGTGCCAGCAGCTTATACAGGGCTGGAAACACCATATATTTT; CDR3 protein: CASSLYRAGNTIYF
V gene: TRBV28; clone size: NA; J gene: TRBJ2-1; D gene: NA; CDR3 DNA: TGTGCCAGCATGGGCTTGGTAGTGCAGTTCTTC; CDR3 protein: CASMGLVVQFF
V gene: TRBV2; clone size: NA; J gene: TRBJ1-2; D gene: NA; CDR3 DNA: TGTGCCAGCAGTAATTTTCCCCGCTATGGCTACACCTTC; CDR3 protein: CASSNFPRYGYTF
V gene: TRBV9; clone size: NA; J gene: TRBJ1-2; D gene: NA; CDR3 DNA: TGTGCCAGCAGCGTAGGGGAGGTACCCGGTGGCTACACCTTC; CDR3 protein: CASSVGEVPGGYTF
V gene: TRBV30; clone size: NA; J gene: TRBJ1-1; D gene: NA; CDR3 DNA: TGTGCCTGGACTCCGGGAGGGTTTCTCGCGAACACTGAAGCTTTCTTT; CDR3 protein: CAWTPGGFLANTEAFF
V gene: TRBV5-6; clone size: few; J gene: TRBJ1-6; D gene: TRBD1; CDR3 DNA: TGTGCCAGCAGCCCCAGGACAGGTTATAATTCACCCCTCCACTTT; CDR3 protein: CASSPRTGYNSPLHF
V gene: TRBV5-1; clone size: NA; J gene: TRBJ2-5; D gene: TRBD2; CDR3 DNA: TGCGCCAGCAGCTCAGGGCGAGCGGGGGGTTCAGAGACCCAGTACTTC; CDR3 protein: CASSSGRAGGSETQYF
V gene: TRBV7-3; clone size: NA; J gene: TRBJ2-6; D gene: NA; CDR3 DNA: TGTGCCAGCAGCTTTGGAGGGACTGGGGCCAACGTCCTGACTTTC; CDR3 protein: CASSFGGTGANVLTF
V gene: TRBV28; clone size: few; J gene: TRBJ1-2; D gene: NA; CDR3 DNA: TGTGCCAGCTCCCCACCTACTAACTATGGCTACACCTTC; CDR3 protein: CASSPPTNYGYTF
V gene: TRBV7-3; clone size: NA; J gene: TRBJ2-2; D gene: TRBD1; CDR3 DNA: TGTGCCAGCAGCTTAGGGCTACAGGGGGCGAACACCGGGGAGCTGTTTTTT; CDR3 protein: CASSLGLQGANTGELFF
V gene: TRBV30; clone size: NA; J gene: TRBJ1-1; D gene: NA; CDR3 DNA: TGTGCCTGGAGACCCAGGGGAGACACTGAAGCTTTCTTT; CDR3 protein: CAWRPRGDTEAFF
V gene: TRBV28; clone size: NA; J gene: TRBJ1-1; D gene: NA; CDR3 DNA: TGTGCCAGCAGTTCCCCAGGACAGAACACTGAAGCTTTCTTT; CDR3 protein: CASSSPGQNTEAFF
V gene: TRBV4-2; clone size: NA; J gene: TRBJ2-4; D gene: NA; CDR3 DNA: TGTGCCAGCAGCCAACTCGCTAGAGCCAAAAACATTCAGTACTTC; CDR3 protein: CASSQLARAKNIQYF
V gene: TRBV6-5; clone size: few; J gene: TRBJ2-1; D gene: TRBD2; CDR3 DNA: TGTGCCAGCAGTTCCCTCACTAGCGGGAGTAACAATGAGCAGTTCTTC; CDR3 protein: CASSSLTSGSNNEQFF
V gene: TRBV7-3; clone size: NA; J gene: TRBJ2-1; D gene: TRBD2; CDR3 DNA: TGTGCCAGCAGCCTACAACCGGGACTAGCGTATGAGCAGTTCTTC; CDR3 protein: CASSLQPGLAYEQFF
V gene: TRBV10-3; clone size: few; J gene: TRBJ1-1; D gene: TRBD1; CDR3 DNA: TGTGCCATCAGTACCGGGACAGGGGGGAACCGTGGACCTGAAGCTTTCTTT; CDR3 protein: CAISTGTGGNRGPEAFF
V gene: TRBV7-9; clone size: NA; J gene: TRBJ1-2; D gene: TRBD1; CDR3 DNA: TGTGCCAGCAGCCCGGGACAGGGGGCGCTGAGCTATGGCTACACCTTC; CDR3 protein: CASSPGQGALSYGYTF
V gene: TRBV7-9; clone size: few; J gene: TRBJ2-5; D gene: TRBD2; CDR3 DNA: TGTGCCAGCAGCCCTAGACTAGCGGAGATCCAAGAGACCCAGTACTTC; CDR3 protein: CASSPRLAEIQETQYF
V gene: TRBV28; clone size: NA; J gene: TRBJ1-3; D gene: NA; CDR3 DNA: TGTGCCAGCAGTTTGACAGTAGGAAACACCATATATTTT; CDR3 protein: CASSLTVGNTIYF
V gene: TRBV5-4; clone size: few; J gene: TRBJ2-1; D gene: NA; CDR3 DNA: TGTGCCAGCAGCTTGCCCGCCTACAATGAGCAGTTCTTC; CDR3 protein: CASSLPAYNEQFF
V gene: TRBV5-6; clone size: NA; J gene: TRBJ2-5; D gene: TRBD2; CDR3 DNA: TGTGCCAGCAGCCCGTTAGCGGGGGAGTACCAAGAGACCCAGTACTTC; CDR3 protein: CASSPLAGEYQETQYF
V gene: TRBV19; clone size: few; J gene: TRBJ1-2; D gene: TRBD1; CDR3 DNA: TGTGCCAGTATAGGGACAGGGGGCGATGTTAACTATGGCTACACCTTC; CDR3 protein: CASIGTGGDVNYGYTF
V gene: TRBV7-9; clone size: NA; J gene: TRBJ1-1; D gene: NA; CDR3 DNA: TGTGCCAGCAGTAAAGAGGGAAACACTGAAGCTTTCTTT; CDR3 protein: CASSKEGNTEAFF
V gene: TRBV4-1; clone size: few; J gene: TRBJ2-7; D gene: NA; CDR3 DNA: TGCGCCAGCAGCCACCGCACAGGGCCCTACGAGCAGTACTTC; CDR3 protein: CASSHRTGPYEQYF
V gene: TRBV9; clone size: NA; J gene: TRBJ2-7; D gene: NA; CDR3 DNA: TGTGCCAGCAGCGTCACAGCGGCGCCTTACGAGCAGTACTTC; CDR3 protein: CASSVTAAPYEQYF
V gene: TRBV20-1; clone size: NA; J gene: TRBJ1-1; D gene: NA; CDR3 DNA: TGCAGTGCTAGACTTAACACTGAAGCTTTCTTT; CDR3 protein: CSARLNTEAFF